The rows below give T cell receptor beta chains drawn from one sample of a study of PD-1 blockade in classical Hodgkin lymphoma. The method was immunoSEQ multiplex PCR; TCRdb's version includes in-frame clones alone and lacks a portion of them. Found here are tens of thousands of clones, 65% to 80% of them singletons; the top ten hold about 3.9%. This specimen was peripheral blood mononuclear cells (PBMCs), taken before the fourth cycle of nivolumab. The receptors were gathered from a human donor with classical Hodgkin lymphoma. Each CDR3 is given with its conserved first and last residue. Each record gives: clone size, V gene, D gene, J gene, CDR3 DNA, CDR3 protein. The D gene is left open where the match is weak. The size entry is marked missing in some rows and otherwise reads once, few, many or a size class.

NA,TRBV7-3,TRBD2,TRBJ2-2,TGTGCCAGCAGCTCGGGACTAGTTTACAACACCGGGGAGCTGTTTTTT,CASSSGLVYNTGELFF
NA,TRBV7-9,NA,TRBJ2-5,TGTGCCAGCAGCTTCATGGGGGATCAAGAGACCCAGTACTTC,CASSFMGDQETQYF
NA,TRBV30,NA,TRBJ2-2,TGTGCCTGGTCTCTAGCGAACACCGGGGAGCTGTTTTTT,CAWSLANTGELFF
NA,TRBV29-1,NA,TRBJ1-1,TGCAGCGTTGCTAGGAAGGGAATCACTGAAGCTTTCTTT,CSVARKGITEAFF
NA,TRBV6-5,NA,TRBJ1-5,TGTGCCAGCAGCAGTGATCCCCCTAATCAGCCCCAGCATTTT,CASSSDPPNQPQHF
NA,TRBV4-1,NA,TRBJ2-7,TGCGCCAGCAGCTTAAACGCGGAAGGGGAGATCTACGAGCAGTACTTC,CASSLNAEGEIYEQYF
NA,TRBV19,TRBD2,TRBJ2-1,TGTGCCAGTAGTGCGTCGGGACTAGGAGTGGTAAATGAGCAGTTCTTC,CASSASGLGVVNEQFF
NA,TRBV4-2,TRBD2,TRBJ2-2,TGTGCCAGCAGCCAAGTAACTAGCGGGAGAAGTTTGAACACCGGGGAGCTGTTTTTT,CASSQVTSGRSLNTGELFF
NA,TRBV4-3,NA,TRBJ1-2,TGCGCCAGCAGCCAAGGGTCAGCCCTTAACTATGGCTACACCTTC,CASSQGSALNYGYTF
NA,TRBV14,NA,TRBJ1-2,TGTGCCAGCAGCGAAATCTCGTCGGGATCTCGCAACTATGGCTACACCTTC,CASSEISSGSRNYGYTF
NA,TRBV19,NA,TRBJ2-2,TGTGCCAGTACTGGGAAATTAGCGAACACCGGGGAGCTGTTTTTT,CASTGKLANTGELFF
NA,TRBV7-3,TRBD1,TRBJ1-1,TGTGCCAGCAGTCGGGACAGCATGAACACTGAAGCTTTCTTT,CASSRDSMNTEAFF
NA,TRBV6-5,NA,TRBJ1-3,TGTGCCAGCAGTTACTCGATCCATGCCTCTGGAAACACCATATATTTT,CASSYSIHASGNTIYF
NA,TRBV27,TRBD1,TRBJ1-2,TGTGCCAGCAGTAATCGACAGGGGCGGTCAAGCTACACCTTC,CASSNRQGRSSYTF
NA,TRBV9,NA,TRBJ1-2,TGTGCCAGCAGCGTCGGGAATGCTGCTAACTATGGCTACACCTTC,CASSVGNAANYGYTF
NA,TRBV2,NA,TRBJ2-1,TGTGCCAGCAGGGAGGGCGGTAATGAGCAGTTCTTC,CASREGGNEQFF
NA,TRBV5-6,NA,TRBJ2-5,TGTGCCAGCAGCTTGGGCCGTTTGGGGACCCAGTACTTC,CASSLGRLGTQYF
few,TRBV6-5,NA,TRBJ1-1,TGTGCCAGCAGTTACTCCGGGAGTGAAGCTTTCTTT,CASSYSGSEAFF
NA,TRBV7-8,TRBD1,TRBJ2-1,TGTGCCAGCAGCGAATGGACAGGGTACCCCTACAATGAGCAGTTCTTC,CASSEWTGYPYNEQFF
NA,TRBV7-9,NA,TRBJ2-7,TGTGCCAGCAGCTTAACGACAGTCTACGAGCAGTACTTC,CASSLTTVYEQYF
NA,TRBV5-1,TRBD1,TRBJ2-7,TGCGCCAGCAGCTTAAGGACAGGGGGCGGGTACGAGCAGTACTTC,CASSLRTGGGYEQYF
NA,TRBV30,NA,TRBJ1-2,TGTGCCTGGAGTCCAGACACGGCTTCCTCTGGCTACACCTTC,CAWSPDTASSGYTF
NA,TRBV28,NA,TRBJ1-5,TGTGCCAGCACCCAGGGGTTGGGTCAGCCCCAGCATTTT,CASTQGLGQPQHF
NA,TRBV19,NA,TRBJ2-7,TGTGCCACCACTCGGCGAGACAGAGGATACGAGCAGTACTTC,CATTRRDRGYEQYF